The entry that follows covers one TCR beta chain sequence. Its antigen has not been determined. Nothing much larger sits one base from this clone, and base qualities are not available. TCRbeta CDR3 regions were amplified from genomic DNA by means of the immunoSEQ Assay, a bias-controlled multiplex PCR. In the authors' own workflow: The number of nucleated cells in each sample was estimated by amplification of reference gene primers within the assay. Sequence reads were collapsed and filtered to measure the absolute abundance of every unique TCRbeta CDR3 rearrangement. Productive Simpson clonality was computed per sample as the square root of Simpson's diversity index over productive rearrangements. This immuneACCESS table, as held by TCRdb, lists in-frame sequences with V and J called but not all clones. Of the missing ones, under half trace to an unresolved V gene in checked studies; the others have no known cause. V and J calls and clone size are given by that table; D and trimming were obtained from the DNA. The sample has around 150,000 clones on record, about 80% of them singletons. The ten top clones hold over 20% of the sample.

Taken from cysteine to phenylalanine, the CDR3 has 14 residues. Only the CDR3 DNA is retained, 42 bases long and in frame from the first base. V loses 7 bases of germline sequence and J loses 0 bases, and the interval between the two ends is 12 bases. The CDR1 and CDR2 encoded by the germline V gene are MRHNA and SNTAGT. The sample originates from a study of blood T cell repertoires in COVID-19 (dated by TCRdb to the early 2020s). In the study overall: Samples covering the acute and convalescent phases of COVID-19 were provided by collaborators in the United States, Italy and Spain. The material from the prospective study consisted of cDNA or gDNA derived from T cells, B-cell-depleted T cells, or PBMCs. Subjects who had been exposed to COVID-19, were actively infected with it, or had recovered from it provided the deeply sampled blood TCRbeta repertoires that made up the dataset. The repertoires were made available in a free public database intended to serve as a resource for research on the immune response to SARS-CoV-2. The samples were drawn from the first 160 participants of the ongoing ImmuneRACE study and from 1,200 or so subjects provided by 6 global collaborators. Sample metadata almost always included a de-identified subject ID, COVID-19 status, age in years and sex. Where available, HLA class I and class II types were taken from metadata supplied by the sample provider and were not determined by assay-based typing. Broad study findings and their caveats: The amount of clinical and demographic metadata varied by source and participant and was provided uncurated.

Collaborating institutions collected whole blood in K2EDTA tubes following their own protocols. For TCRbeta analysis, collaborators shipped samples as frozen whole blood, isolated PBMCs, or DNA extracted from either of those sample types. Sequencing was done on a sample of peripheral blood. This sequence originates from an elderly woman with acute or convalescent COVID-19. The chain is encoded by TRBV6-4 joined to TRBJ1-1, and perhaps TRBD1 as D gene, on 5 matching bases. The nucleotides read TGTGCCAGCAAACCTGGGGCCCTGAACACTGAAGCTTTCTTT. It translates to CASKPGALNTEAFF.